A single T cell receptor beta chain is shown here with its context. Its target is unknown. Unrecorded immune exposures were likely, despite nominal health at sampling. This entry belongs to a study of cytomegalovirus exposure and HLA in healthy donors. Study-wide context: Ancestry clustering placed 70% to 85% of approximately 370 genotyped donors in the Caucasian-associated cluster.

The CDR3 spans 15 residues. The V gene's germline CDR1 is MNHEY and CDR2 SVGAGI. V was pared by 6 bases and J by 2 bases, with 7 bases of the junction left unmatched. Findings of the study overall: Reports indicated that the classifier achieved high specificity and sensitivity in diagnosing cytomegalovirus status. Immune exposure information comprised only CMV serostatus.

The study ran its PCR with 60 Vbeta and 13 Jbeta primers. Profiling relied on immunoSEQ multiplex PCR, and the TCRdb table lists in-frame clones only, not all of them. Here the sample spans 150,000 to 200,000 clones, 65% to 70% being singletons. Material: PBMCs. The clonotype was recovered from a young man in good health and CMV-seropositive. The chain combines TRBV6-5 with TRBJ1-5; 7 positions agree with TRBD1. The CDR3 loop is CASSQTGAGNQPQHF. CDR3 DNA sequence: TGTGCCAGCAGCCAAACAGGGGCGGGCAATCAGCCCCAGCATTTT.